This T cell receptor beta chain was observed in a study of T cell clusters in autoimmune cytopenias. Study at large: Per sample, median TRB depth was approximately 47,000 reads, yielding a median about 2,400 distinct clonotypes. Study conclusions and caveats: TRB repertoire shifts in secondary cytopenia and chronic lymphocytic leukemia mostly reflected lymphoma, not autoimmunity. Primary autoimmune cytopenia patients seemingly lacked the physiological T cell clusters found in healthy donors. Compared with active autoimmune hepatitis patients, healthy donors showed approximately 2.7-fold more exclusive TRB clusters.

TRB amplification used 250 ng of peripheral blood genomic DNA. TRB was amplified by touch-down multiplex PCR, primer pools A and B combined. No DNA is given; TCRdb re-called the multiplex PCR reads and lists each CDR3 protein once. Its table lists 2,600 or so distinct CDR3 sequences. According to its frequency, this clonotype is medium-sized. Its target is not known. This TCR came from a human donor with an autoimmune cytopenia, with autoimmune hepatitis or in good health (not recorded which). The sample taken for sequencing was peripheral blood.

The CDR3 sequence is CASSPIGDLGAEKLFF. The rearrangement uses TRBV4-1 and TRBJ1-4; lacking DNA, the TRBD1 call made by TCRdb goes unchecked. The CDR3 has 16 residues. Looked up from germline, CDR1 is MGHRA and CDR2 is YSYEKL.